The subject of this entry is one T cell receptor (beta chain). What it binds is unknown. Extraction of RNA preceded its reverse transcription into cDNA, which served as the sequencing template. Sequencing used immunoSEQ multiplex PCR; TCRdb keeps in-frame clones, though not all of them. The top ten hold 1% to 1.5% of the sample, which has about 210,000 clones, more than 55% seen once. The source of the sample is a study of CD8+ T cells in alopecia areata. The wider study: For 6 to 18 months, tofacitinib was taken, and 6 months off drug followed.

Trimming took 1 base from V and 7 from J, leaving 17 bases between them. The CDR3 totals 15 residues. CDR1 GTSNPN and CDR2 SVGIG come from the germline V gene (reference sequence). General observations from the study: Tofacitinib significantly decreased scalp clonality and expanded CD8+ clones among top 100. Having just one nonresponder leaves the connection between baseline CD8+ expansion and response unresolved.

Described treatment: oral pan-JAK inhibitor, 5-10 mg twice daily. Punch biopsies of lesional scalp, plus peripheral blood, were taken from alopecia areata patients. The chain uses TRBV30 and TRBJ2-1, with D perhaps matching TRBD1 (6 bases). This receptor was taken from a human donor with alopecia areata. The sequences come from CD4+ T cells sorted from blood, collected at week 44, from a patient treated with tofacitinib. CDR3 bases: TGTGCCTGGAGTGACAGGGTGCCCCCCAGTAATGAGCAGTTCTTC. Its protein product is CAWSDRVPPSNEQFF.